This entry describes one T cell receptor beta chain. This sample was included in a study of blood T cell repertoires in COVID-19. Background on the study: Researchers got acute and convalescent COVID-19 samples from the United States, Italy and Spain.

The V gene lost 1 base and the J gene lost 6 bases, with 9 bases spanning the gap. Germline CDR1 SGHAT, CDR2 FQNNGV. The CDR3 runs to 13 residues. Original data processing: Amplification from reference gene primers served as the basis for estimated nucleated cell counts. The data were produced by immunoSEQ multiplex PCR, yet TCRdb's version contains in-frame clones alone and is incomplete. The D gene and trimming were derived from the DNA, and the V and J assignments and clone size from that table. The sample has 150,000 to 200,000 clones, 65% to 90% seen once. The sequence was obtained from a man over 45 with active or convalescent COVID-19. V is TRBV11-2 and J is TRBJ1-2; a possible D gene is TRBD1 (5 bases). The material sequenced was peripheral blood. The CDR3 sequence: CASSLAGGNGYTF. The CDR3 DNA reads TGTGCCAGCAGCTTAGCCGGGGGTAATGGCTACACCTTC.